In this sample, the clone carrying this T cell receptor beta chain turned up many times. With iRepertoire HTBI primers and Arm-PCR of CDR3 regions, TCR beta libraries were built. One entry per CDR3 protein results from TCRdb running MiXCR on the multiplex PCR reads. The table has almost 450,000 distinct CDR3 sequences, about 15% seen once; the top ten hold about 10%. The data stem from a study of regulatory T cells in long-lasting Graves disease. Described time point: newly diagnosed GD, antithyroid drugs for less than 3 months. TCR sequences were obtained from RNA taken from PBMCs. Per the germline V gene, CDR1 is MNHEY and CDR2 is SVGEGT. The CDR3 covers 16 residues. V lost 2 bases, J lost 7 bases, and 9 bases stayed unmatched. The same data also contributed to another study, on T cells in Graves' hyperthyroidism and ophthalmopathy. That report adds: The TCR CDR3 first-round RT-PCR relied on the HTBI primer set. Before onset, ophthalmopathy was predicted by the model a median around 6 months earlier.

This TCR came from a woman between 25 and 40 years old with Graves disease. The chain combines TRBV6-2 or TRBV6-3 with TRBJ2-1, with 9 bases fitting TRBD2. The starting material was peripheral blood mononuclear cells (PBMCs), obtained at new diagnosis, from a patient treated with antithyroid drugs. CDR3 sequence: CASSYRRAGGTNEQFF. The CDR3, as DNA: TGTGCCAGCAGTTACAGGAGGGCGGGAGGGACGAATGAGCAGTTCTTC.